This paragraph covers one T cell receptor beta chain sequence. These data come from a study of patients and donors after allogeneic stem cell transplantation. CDR1 and CDR2 from the germline V gene are SGHAT and FQNNGV. The CDR3 sequence is 16 residues long. V lost 4 bases, J lost 5 bases, and 11 bases stayed unmatched. MiXCR, run by TCRdb on the RT-PCR reads, gives a single entry per CDR3 protein. The table includes 150,000 to 200,000 distinct CDR3 sequences, approximately 31% detected once. Sequenced input: blood, either unsorted or a sorted T cell fraction (not recorded which). The source of this sequence is a human donor who was either an allogeneic HSCT recipient or a stem cell or donor lymphocyte infusion donor (not recorded which). It is not recorded whose cells these are; they may come from a transplant donor. This chain uses TRBV11-2 with TRBJ2-1; 7 positions agree with TRBD2. Written as DNA, the CDR3 is TGTGCCAGCAGCTCCTTGGAGGCGGGAGTTGACAATGAGCAGTTCTTC. It is translated as CASSSLEAGVDNEQFF. Together with reference TRBV11-2 and TRBJ2-1, the CDR3 gives the full variable domain: EAGVAQSPRYKIIEKRQSVAFWCNPISGHATLYWYQQILGQGPKLLIQFQNNGVVDDSQLPKDRFSAERLKGVDSTLKIQPAKLEDSAVYLCASSSLEAGVDNEQFFGPGTRLTVL.